The present entry profiles one TCR beta chain with its context. This clone was seen a few times. Which antigen it targets is not known. No base qualities exist here, and no much larger clone lies one base off it. The sample originates from a study of beta chain features in type 1 diabetes (dated by TCRdb to between 2017 and 2018). The study in broad terms: No differences in mean age, gender distribution, total cell number or subset yield were found between patients and healthy donors. Naive and central memory subsets were obtained from all 30 or so donors, but regulatory and stem cell-like memory subsets were isolated from only 8 patients and 8 healthy donors. In the study, recently diagnosed type 1 diabetes patients and matched healthy donors were compared on the TCRB repertoires of their sorted circulating CD4+ T cell subsets. A total of roughly 100 million sorted cells were examined across all samples, and a strong correlation was observed between cell number per subset and RNA yield. Overall study results and their limits: Because the HLA sub-analyses included only small numbers of individuals, any influence of HLA type on TCRB rearrangement was left unresolved. Because cDNA was sequenced instead of genomic DNA, highly expressing activated cells could be over-represented, though the groups showed no difference in activation or CD3 levels. In all four CD4+ subsets, TCRB CDR3 length was moderately but significantly shorter in type 1 diabetes patients. Naive, central memory and regulatory TCRB repertoires appeared to be more alike among patients than among healthy donors. Patients with type 1 diabetes made fewer insertions and deleted more nucleotides at VDJ recombination sites, implying thymic rearrangement abnormalities. Shorter templates might be favored by PCR, yet because patient and control samples were amplified and corrected together, any such skew would affect both groups equally.

All of the isolated RNA was reverse transcribed with the High Capacity cDNA Reverse Transcription Kit, so expressed TCRB transcripts were sequenced. Deep immunoSEQ sequencing was performed on naive, central memory and regulatory T cell samples, with an average of about 3.6 million total reads per sample. Sorted cells were lysed in RLT buffer and RNA was extracted with DNase-treated RNeasy Micro or Mini kits, depending on cell number. To prevent cross-contamination, each cell subset was processed individually, whereas patient and healthy donor samples were processed jointly. The immunoSEQ multiplex PCR was used to amplify TCRB sequences from cDNA, generating 87-bp fragments that spanned the CDR3 region. Sequencing of the amplicons was done on the Illumina HiSeq platform. The authors processed their data as follows. PCR bias was computationally corrected using synthetic template baselines, reads within Hamming distance 2 were collapsed, and singletons that could not be merged were discarded. Reads were aligned against IMGT so that V, D and J genes, CDR3 length and insertions or deletions at six rearrangement sites could be assigned. Within each subset, clonotype counts were normalized to sorted cell number, and only after that were true diversity and Gini coefficients computed with the tcR R package. The overlap coefficient, calculated on TCRB nucleotide sequences, was used to measure repertoire sharing. TCRdb took this table from immuneACCESS and kept in-frame rearrangements with V and J called. Such tables lack part of the clones; where checked against another copy, unresolved V genes explain under half of the gap, and the rest is unexplained. V, J and clone size reflect that table, while D and trimming were determined from the DNA. For this sample the table gives about 150,000 clones, of which less than 10% were detected only once. The top ten hold about 0.5% of the sample.

From each donor, a single peripheral blood sample of about 100 mL on average was drawn into heparinised tubes. A BD FACSAria II was used to sort naive, central memory, regulatory and stem cell-like memory CD4+ T cells with a panel that included CD45RO, CCR7, CD25, CD127, CD95 and CD27. Purity was above 98% for every sorted population. PBMCs were separated immediately by Lymphoprep density gradient centrifugation and were stained directly, without being cultured. So that batch effects would be minimized, each experiment stained and sorted samples in pairs, pairing one healthy donor with one patient. Reading the germline V gene (reference sequence) gives CDR1 SGHNT and CDR2 YYREEE. V is pared back by 4 bases and J by 2 bases, with 15 bases lying between the germline termini. The CDR3 numbers 15 residues from cysteine through phenylalanine. Only the CDR3 DNA is retained, 45 bases long and in frame from the first base.

The rearrangement combines TRBV5-4 with TRBJ2-5, and TRBD2 may be the D gene, going by 6 matching bases. The source of this sequence is a man younger than 35 with type 1 diabetes. Specimen: central memory CD4+ T cells from blood. In nucleotides, the sequence is TGTGCCAGCAGCCTGGAGGGACTGTCTCAAGAGACCCAGTACTTC. Its translation is CASSLEGLSQETQYF.